A single sample is the source of the 25 T cell receptor beta chains below, sequenced in a study of blood T cell repertoires in COVID-19. Assay: immunoSEQ multiplex PCR; the TCRdb copy retains only in-frame clones and omits some. The table includes 150,000 or so clones, about 90% detected once. The sequencing sample was made of PBMCs or T cells enriched from blood (not recorded which). Receptor source: a woman in her fifties or sixties who had recovered from COVID-19.

The gene calls are TRBV24-1 and TRBJ2-1; TRBD2 agrees at 8 bases. Germline V CDR1 and CDR2: KGHDR, SFDVKD. The CDR3 is made up of 15 amino acids. The V gene end was trimmed by 6 bases and the J gene end by 6 bases; junction bases not matched to a gene: 9. CDR3: CATSRLAGGLNEQFF. In DNA form, the CDR3 reads TGTGCCACCAGTCGTCTAGCGGGCGGGCTCAATGAGCAGTTCTTC.

The chain recombines TRBV28 with TRBJ2-1; 9 bases match TRBD2. The CDR3 extends over 16 amino acids. Germline V gene lookup returns CDR1 MDHEN and CDR2 SYDVKM. V dropped 5 bases and J dropped 3; count of bases not matched to a gene: 8. The CDR3 loop reads CASSPPVAGVYNEQFF. The CDR3 DNA is TGTGCCAGCAGTCCTCCTGTAGCGGGAGTCTACAATGAGCAGTTCTTC.

This clone was counted a single time. The rearrangement uses TRBV7-9 and TRBJ2-1, with D possibly TRBD2 on 6 matching bases. The CDR3 contains 17 residues. Trimming removed 0 bases at V and 5 bases at J, with 17 bases between. Germline V gives CDR1 SEHNR, CDR2 FQNEAQ (reference sequence). The DNA for the CDR3 is TGTGCCAGCAGCTTAGCGCTTCCGGGAGTAGGGCACAATGAGCAGTTCTTC. Translated, it gives CASSLALPGVGHNEQFF.

The J gene is TRBJ1-1, the V gene TRBV4-2, with 10 positions matching TRBD1. Per the germline V gene, CDR1 is LGHNA and CDR2 is YNFKEQ. The CDR3 loop spans 16 amino acids. V was clipped by 0 bases and J by 4 bases; unmatched bases: 5. In DNA form, the CDR3 reads TGTGCCAGCAGCCAAGACACCGGGACAGGGGCCACTGAAGCTTTCTTT. Its protein product is CASSQDTGTGATEAFF.

The J gene is TRBJ2-7, the V gene TRBV18; the D gene is possibly TRBD2 (5 bases). Trimming shortened V by 0 bases and J by 4 bases, and 16 bases separated the two germline ends. Germline V gene sequence: CDR1 KGHSH, CDR2 LQKENI. The CDR3 spans 16 residues. CDR3 coding DNA: TGTGCCAGCTCACCACCGTCTGGAGGTTTAAGGTACGAGCAGTACTTC. It codes for CASSPPSGGLRYEQYF.

Here the CDR3 reads CASSLAARQETQYF. The CDR3 nucleotides are TGCGCCAGCAGCTTGGCCGCGCGTCAAGAGACCCAGTACTTC. The chain carries TRBV5-1 and TRBJ2-5; no firm D call. V lost 0 bases to trimming and J lost 2 bases, with 8 bases between them. In germline, CDR1 is SGHRS, CDR2 YFSETQ. CDR3 size: 14 residues.

V usage is TRBV30 and J usage is TRBJ1-2; 10 nucleotides agree with TRBD1. The CDR3 spans 14 residues. V trimming: 4 bases; J trimming: 8 bases; junction bases outside the gene matches: 10. Germline V gives CDR1 GTSNPN, CDR2 SVGIG (reference sequence). The chain's CDR3 is CAWMRDRGPGGYTF. CDR3 nucleotide sequence: TGTGCCTGGATGCGTGACAGGGGGCCAGGCGGCTACACCTTC.

CDR3 DNA sequence: TGTGCCAGCAGTTTAGACAGGGTATATAGCAATCAGCCCCAGCATTTT. It is translated as CASSLDRVYSNQPQHF. The J gene is TRBJ1-5, the V gene TRBV28, with 7 bases fitting TRBD1. The CDR3 totals 16 residues. V trimming: 2 bases; J trimming: 0 bases; junction bases outside the gene matches: 4. Germline V gives CDR1 MDHEN, CDR2 SYDVKM.

The V gene is TRBV5-4, the J gene TRBJ2-7, with 9 bases identical to TRBD2. Germline values: CDR1 SGHNT, CDR2 YYREEE (reference sequence). The CDR3 totals 16 residues. The ends lost 4 bases at V and 0 bases at J; junction bases unmatched: 8. The CDR3 spells CASSPGISGSSYEQYF. CDR3 DNA: TGTGCCAGCAGCCCGGGGATTAGCGGGAGCTCCTACGAGCAGTACTTC.

J is TRBJ1-3 and V is TRBV7-9; D is unresolved. Germline V lookup: CDR1 SEHNR, CDR2 FQNEAQ (reference sequence). V lost 5 bases and J lost 0, with 11 bases in between. This CDR3 is 15 amino acids long. The chain's CDR3 is CASSPGIFSGNTIYF. The CDR3 DNA sequence: TGTGCCAGCAGCCCCGGGATCTTCTCTGGAAACACCATATATTTT.

The chain has TRBV29-1 and TRBJ1-1, with a weak D call TRBD1 (5 bases). Germline assignment: CDR1 SQVTM and CDR2 ANQGSEA. The CDR3 loop spans 13 amino acids. V lost 1 base, J lost 2 bases, and 8 bases lay in between. The CDR3 nucleotides are TGCAGCGTTGAAGTCCAGGGAAACACTGAAGCTTTCTTT. Translation: CSVEVQGNTEAFF. The entire variable domain, with the rest obtained from reference TRBV29-1 and TRBJ1-1, is as follows: SAVISQKPSRDICQRGTSLTIQCQVDSQVTMMFWYRQQPGQSLTLIATANQGSEATYESGFVIDKFPISRPNLTFSTLTVSNMSPEDSSIYLCSVEVQGNTEAFFGQGTRLTVV.

This clone was observed a single time. The chain joins TRBV30 to TRBJ1-1, with D unclear. The CDR3 consists of 14 residues. The germline gives CDR1 GTSNPN, CDR2 SVGIG (reference sequence). The V gene lost 4 bases and the J gene lost 3 bases, with 15 bases spanning the gap. In DNA form, the CDR3 reads TGTGCCTGGACAGCTAACCCGGGGTACACTGAAGCTTTCTTT. It translates to CAWTANPGYTEAFF.

This chain joins TRBV5-8 and TRBJ2-2, with TRBD2 identical over 11 bases. V lost 0 bases and J lost 4; bases outside the gene matches: 2. CDR1 and CDR2 from the germline V gene are SGHTS and YDEGEE. The CDR3 totals 16 residues. CDR3 residues: CASSLGTSGPTGELFF. The CDR3 nucleotides are TGTGCCAGCAGCTTGGGGACTAGCGGGCCCACCGGGGAGCTGTTTTTT.

The rearrangement joins TRBV5-1 to TRBJ1-1, with 8 bases aligning to TRBD1. Losses at the gene ends were 5 bases for V and 2 bases for J; bases not matched to a gene: 2. The CDR3 has 13 residues. Germline CDR1 SGHRS, CDR2 YFSETQ. The CDR3 DNA reads as TGCGCCAGCAGGGGGACAGGCAACACTGAAGCTTTCTTT. Protein sequence: CASRGTGNTEAFF.

This clone was found once. The chain has TRBV5-8 and TRBJ1-1; D is possibly TRBD1 (6 bases). CDR3 size: 16 residues. V was clipped by 4 bases and J by 4 bases, with 20 bases between them. Per germline, CDR1 SGHTS and CDR2 YDEGEE. CDR3 sequence reads: CASSPGQYSGLTEAFF. DNA for the CDR3: TGTGCCAGCAGCCCCGGACAGTACTCAGGTCTCACTGAAGCTTTCTTT.

The chain is built from TRBV5-6 and TRBJ2-5; the match to TRBD2 covers 7 bases. CDR3 length: 17 amino acids. The trim removed 4 bases at V and 5 bases at J, leaving 17 bases unmatched. Per the germline V gene, CDR1 is SGHDT and CDR2 is YYEEEE. In DNA form, the CDR3 reads TGTGCCAGCAGCGATAATTCACCGGGACTACGGGGGGAGACCCAGTACTTC. It translates to CASSDNSPGLRGETQYF.

The chain has TRBV5-4 and TRBJ2-5, with D maybe TRBD1 (6 bases). The V end was cut by 1 base, the J end by 1 base, with 11 bases between. Germline V gene data show CDR1 as SGHNT and CDR2 as YYREEE (reference sequence). This CDR3 has 15 amino acids. CDR3 residues: CASSLRQGPQETQYF. Written as DNA, the CDR3 is TGTGCCAGCAGCTTGAGGCAGGGGCCCCAAGAGACCCAGTACTTC.

The chain uses TRBV10-3 and TRBJ2-7; TRBD1 matches 12 bases. With V trimmed by 8 bases and J by 6 bases, 8 bases remained unmatched. Looked up from germline, CDR1 is ENHRY and CDR2 is SYGVKD. CDR3 length equals 14 residues. The CDR3 loop reads CAIRPGTGGGEQYF. The CDR3 DNA reads TGTGCCATCCGCCCGGGGACAGGGGGCGGCGAGCAGTACTTC.

The chain links TRBV30 to TRBJ2-7, with 8 bases identical to TRBD1. Germline V gives CDR1 GTSNPN, CDR2 SVGIG (reference sequence). This CDR3 is built from 13 residues. V shed 0 bases and J 3 bases; nucleotides not matched to a gene: 1. The CDR3 DNA follows: TGTGCCTGGAGTGTACAGGGGGTCTACGAGCAGTACTTC. It translates to CAWSVQGVYEQYF.

The V gene is TRBV5-1, the J gene TRBJ2-1, with a weak D call TRBD2 (5 bases). The length of the CDR3 is 13 residues. V was pared by 4 bases and J by 6 bases, with 11 bases between. From germline, CDR1 is SGHRS and CDR2 YFSETQ. Here the CDR3 reads CASSLGLLNEQFF. The CDR3 DNA sequence: TGCGCCAGCAGCCTAGGACTTCTCAATGAGCAGTTCTTC.

This rearrangement joins TRBV11-3 to TRBJ2-5; TRBD2 matches at 7 bases. Germline trimming cut 5 bases from V and 4 bases from J; bases unmatched to any gene: 10. This CDR3 spans 15 amino acids. CDR1 SGHNT and CDR2 YENEEA come from the germline V gene. This chain's CDR3 is CASSHQTSRGETQYF. DNA for the CDR3: TGTGCCAGCAGCCATCAGACTAGCCGGGGAGAGACCCAGTACTTC.

This clone was found once. The gene calls are TRBV28 and TRBJ2-7; TRBD1 agrees at 7 bases. CDR3 length equals 15 residues. V gave up 6 bases and J gave up 2 bases; unmatched junction bases: 10. Per germline, CDR1 MDHEN and CDR2 SYDVKM. The CDR3 coding sequence is TGTGCCAGCAGCCCCCCGGGACAGAGGCCCTACGAGCAGTACTTC. Translation: CASSPPGQRPYEQYF.

The gene calls are TRBV6-4 and TRBJ2-2, with TRBD2 matching 8 bases. The junction had 10 bases not matched to a gene; V was cut back by 7 bases and J by 3 bases. The CDR3 is 16 amino acids. The germline V gene has CDR1 MRHNA and CDR2 SNTAGT. CDR3 protein: CASNPKREYDTGELFF. In nucleotides, the CDR3 is TGTGCCAGCAACCCTAAGCGGGAGTACGACACCGGGGAGCTGTTTTTT.

The chain is built from TRBV7-8 and TRBJ1-1; TRBD1 matches 9 bases. CDR1 is SGHVS and CDR2 is FQNEAQ in the germline V gene. Trimming cost V 5 bases and J 4 bases; bases outside gene matches: 8. The CDR3 consists of 15 residues. The CDR3 reads CASSERDRVGTEAFF. CDR3 nucleotide sequence: TGTGCCAGCAGCGAGCGGGACAGGGTAGGCACTGAAGCTTTCTTT.

J is TRBJ2-2 and V is TRBV29-1, with a weak D call TRBD1 (5 bases). The V gene's germline CDR1 is SQVTM and CDR2 ANQGSEA. The CDR3 spans 14 residues. Trimming removed 3 bases at V and 3 bases at J, with 11 bases between. The CDR3 reads CSVEKDTYTGELFF. In DNA form, the CDR3 reads TGCAGCGTTGAGAAGGACACCTACACCGGGGAGCTGTTTTTT.